Listed here are 5 T cell receptor beta chains from one sample, sequenced in a study of shared clonotypes between healthy human individuals. TCRdb keeps only in-frame clones here, not all; method: immunoSEQ multiplex PCR. The table lists over a million clones, approximately 76% of them singletons. The sample taken for sequencing was memory CD4+ T cells sorted from blood. Indicated subset: CD45RA-negative fraction. All receptors come from a man aged 18 to 30 in good health.

The chain carries TRBV2 and TRBJ2-3; D is ambiguous. The V and J ends lost 1 base and 11 bases respectively, with 10 bases between them. Germline lookup yields CDR1 SNHLY and CDR2 FYNNEI. The CDR3 covers 12 residues. This CDR3 reads CASSEGWAQQYF. Written as DNA, the CDR3 is TGTGCCAGCAGTGAAGGTTGGGCACAGCAGTATTTT.

As regards this clone: A much more abundant neighbour one base away suggests this may be a read error. This same CDR3 is encoded by further DNA sequences in the sample. V usage is TRBV5-1 and J usage is TRBJ1-1; D not resolved. Germline CDR1 is SGHRS and CDR2 is YFSETQ. Trimming stripped 0 bases from V and 0 bases from J, with 9 bases between. The CDR3 runs to 15 residues. CDR3 protein: CASSLAGSLNTEAFF. The CDR3 bases are TGCGCCAGCAGCTTGGCCGGCAGTCTGAACACTGAAGCTTTCTTT.

DNA for the CDR3: TGTGCCACCAGCGGACTCGGGACAGGGGGGGATGGCTACACCTTC. Protein: CATSGLGTGGDGYTF. The chain couples TRBV15 to TRBJ1-2; 11 bases are shared with TRBD1. CDR1 and CDR2 from the germline V gene are LNHNV and YYDKDF (reference sequence). After removal of 5 bases from V and 6 bases from J, the junction contained 8 bases not matched to a gene. The CDR3 runs to 15 residues.

In this sample, this clone turned up once. Other DNA sequences within the sample encode an identical CDR3. This chain joins TRBV11-2 and TRBJ1-1, with D possibly TRBD1 on 6 matching bases. The CDR3 runs 13 residues. CDR1 is SGHAT, CDR2 FQNNGV, per germline. Trimming removed 4 bases at V and 4 bases at J, with 10 bases between. The CDR3 is CASSSQGGTEAFF. The CDR3 DNA reads TGTGCCAGCAGCTCACAGGGCGGCACTGAAGCTTTCTTT.

This clone showed up just once. The gene calls are TRBV5-1 and TRBJ2-7; 9 bases fit TRBD1. The germline V gene has CDR1 SGHRS and CDR2 YFSETQ. The CDR3 runs 17 residues. The V and J ends lost 2 bases and 3 bases, in that order; junction bases with no gene match: 12. CDR3 amino acids: CASSFAHLGTGSYEQYF. The CDR3 nucleotides are TGCGCCAGCAGCTTTGCACACCTCGGGACAGGGAGCTACGAGCAGTACTTC.